Below, 14 T cell receptor beta chains from the same sample are listed, as sequenced in a study of cytomegalovirus exposure and HLA in healthy donors. PCR amplification relied on 60 Vbeta primers (plus 13 Jbeta primers). Using immunoSEQ multiplex PCR, the repertoire was profiled, and TCRdb retains in-frame clones only, with some absent. This sample yields 60,000 to 90,000 clones, of which approximately 63% are seen a single time; nearly 10% belongs to the top ten. The source material was PBMCs. The receptors come from a woman between 50 and 59 years old in good health and CMV-seropositive.

This clone was detected many times. The rearrangement links TRBV11-2 to TRBJ2-3; 9 bases map to TRBD2. This CDR3 is 16 amino acids long. Germline trimming cut 1 base from V and 0 bases from J; bases unmatched to any gene: 2. Germline lookup yields CDR1 SGHAT and CDR2 FQNNGV. The CDR3 reads CASSLGAGGSTDTQYF. In DNA, the CDR3 is TGTGCCAGCAGCTTAGGGGCGGGAGGGAGCACAGATACGCAGTATTTT.

The V gene is TRBV2, the J gene TRBJ1-6; a possible D gene is TRBD1 (6 bases). The CDR3 covers 15 residues. The V end lost 10 bases, the J end lost 7 bases, and 20 bases lay between the germline ends. Germline loops: CDR1 SNHLY, CDR2 FYNNEI. CDR3 sequence: CANTLQGSGNSPLHF. DNA for the CDR3: TGTGCCAACACCTTACAGGGAAGTGGGAATTCACCCCTCCACTTT.

This clone was seen more than once but under ten times. This chain joins TRBV6-1 and TRBJ1-3; D is uncertain. The V end lost 2 bases, the J end lost 1 base, and 15 bases lay between the germline ends. The CDR3 totals 17 residues. Germline CDR1 is MNHNS and CDR2 is SASEGT. The CDR3 sequence: CASSEWGGSSSGNTIYF. DNA for the CDR3: TGTGCCAGCAGTGAATGGGGAGGGTCCTCGTCTGGAAACACCATATATTTT.

This rearrangement joins TRBV5-1 to TRBJ1-6; TRBD1 agrees at 7 bases. Trimming took 4 bases from V and 7 from J; bases not matched to a gene: 11. This CDR3 has 16 residues. Germline V CDR1 and CDR2: SGHRS, YFSETQ. CDR3 nucleotide sequence: TGCGCCAGCAGCCCAATAGCCGGGACAGAGAATTCACCCCTCCACTTT. This translates into CASSPIAGTENSPLHF.

This chain links TRBV6-1 with TRBJ2-1; no definite D call. CDR1 is MNHNS, CDR2 SASEGT, per germline. CDR3 size: 13 residues. Between the trimmed V and J ends, which lost 5 bases and 0 bases, there was a span of 5 bases. The CDR3 coding sequence is TGTGCCAGCAGTACTAACTCCTACAATGAGCAGTTCTTC. Translated: CASSTNSYNEQFF.

This chain uses TRBV11-2 with TRBJ2-5, with 7 nucleotides matching TRBD1. The J call could be wrong; TRBJ2-7 is a better fit for the DNA end. The CDR3 is 12 residues long. Germline loops: CDR1 SGHAT, CDR2 FQNNGV. CDR3 region: CASSPDRNEQYF. For the CDR3, the DNA is TGTGCCAGCAGCCCGGACAGGAACGAGCAGTACTTC.

This chain links TRBV28 with TRBJ2-7, with 12 bases lining up with TRBD2. The length of the CDR3 is 17 residues. Germline trimming cut 3 bases from V and 1 base from J; bases unmatched to any gene: 7. Germline lookup yields CDR1 MDHEN and CDR2 SYDVKM. The CDR3: CASSFPTSGGISYEQYF. Written as DNA, the CDR3 is TGTGCCAGCAGTTTCCCGACTAGCGGGGGAATTTCCTACGAGCAGTACTTC.

V usage is TRBV7-6 and J usage is TRBJ1-3, with D possibly matching TRBD1 (6 bases). Looked up from germline, CDR1 is SGHVS and CDR2 is FNYEAQ. Trimming shortened V by 0 bases and J by 0 bases, and 15 bases separated the two germline ends. CDR3 length equals 18 residues. The CDR3 DNA sequence: TGTGCCAGCAGCTTAGCAGGTCATCTAGGGGGCTCTGGAAACACCATATATTTT. It translates to CASSLAGHLGGSGNTIYF. Full variable domain (remainder filled in from reference TRBV7-6 and TRBJ1-3): GAGVSQSPRYKVTKRGQDVALRCDPISGHVSLYWYRQALGQGPEFLTYFNYEAQQDKSGLPNDRFSAERPEGSISTLTIQRTEQRDSAMYRCASSLAGHLGGSGNTIYFGEGSWLTVV.

The chain has TRBV7-2 and TRBJ1-1; D possibly corresponds to TRBD1 (5 bases). Germline V CDR1 and CDR2: SGHTA, FQGNSA. Trimming pared 1 base from V and 4 bases from J, leaving 13 bases between. This CDR3 is 15 amino acids long. Here the CDR3 DNA reads TGTGCCAGCAGCTTAGTGGGGCAGGGCCTCACTGAAGCTTTCTTT. The encoded protein is CASSLVGQGLTEAFF. The variable domain in full, with the rest retrieved from reference TRBV7-2 and TRBJ1-1, is GAGVSQSPSNKVTEKGKDVELRCDPISGHTALYWYRQSLGQGLEFLIYFQGNSAPDKSGLPSDRFSAERTGGSVSTLTIQRTQQEDSAVYLCASSLVGQGLTEAFFGQGTRLTVV.

The rearrangement joins TRBV11-3 to TRBJ2-3; 7 bases line up with TRBD1. CDR1 is SGHNT and CDR2 is YENEEA in the germline V gene. V shed 5 bases and J 3 bases; nucleotides not matched to a gene: 5. The CDR3 sequence is 14 residues long. This CDR3 is CASSPRGTTDTQYF. For the CDR3, the DNA is TGTGCCAGCAGCCCCAGGGGGACGACAGATACGCAGTATTTT.

The rearrangement uses TRBV11-2 and TRBJ1-2; a possible D gene is TRBD1 (6 bases). V gave up 3 bases and J gave up 8 bases, with 13 bases separating them. This CDR3 has 13 amino acids. Germline values: CDR1 SGHAT, CDR2 FQNNGV. Here the CDR3 reads CASSLNRVGGYTF. The CDR3 nucleotides are TGTGCCAGCAGCTTGAACAGGGTGGGAGGCTACACCTTC.

The chain recombines TRBV7-2 with TRBJ1-2; D not resolved. Trimming stripped 5 bases from V and 7 bases from J, with 17 bases between. This CDR3 is 14 amino acids long. CDR1 and CDR2 (germline): SGHTA, FQGNSA. CDR3 coding DNA: TGTGCCAGCAGCCCCCGGGAGCCTTGGGGTGGCTACACCTTC. This encodes CASSPREPWGGYTF.

V is TRBV7-9 and J is TRBJ1-2; 8 nucleotides align to TRBD1. Germline CDR1 SEHNR, CDR2 FQNEAQ (reference sequence). V was pared by 7 bases and J by 4 bases, with 17 bases of the junction left unmatched. The CDR3 spans 17 residues. As DNA, the CDR3 is TGTGCCAGCATCCACCAGGGGGCCGGTAACGATATCTATGGCTACACCTTC. Translation: CASIHQGAGNDIYGYTF.

The chain has TRBV4-1 and TRBJ2-7; no clear D gene. This CDR3 spans 18 amino acids. Per germline, CDR1 MGHRA and CDR2 YSYEKL. V was pared by 0 bases and J by 2 bases, with 20 bases between. The CDR3: CASSQDSSTAMTTYEQYF. The CDR3, as DNA: TGCGCCAGCAGCCAAGATTCAAGTACAGCCATGACCACCTACGAGCAGTACTTC.